Sequencing of this T cell receptor beta chain was carried out in a study of neoadjuvant nivolumab and ipilimumab in lung cancer. V dropped 3 bases and J dropped 6 bases, with 11 bases sitting between them. The CDR3 totals 12 residues. Germline loops: CDR1 SQVTM, CDR2 ANQGSEA. Measured with immunoSEQ multiplex PCR; TCRdb has only the in-frame clones, and not every one. The sample includes 8,500 to 10,000 clones, 60% to 80% of them seen just once. The sequence was collected from an adult with non-small cell lung cancer. Some clones in this sample may be carry-over from other donors' samples. The chain employs TRBV29-1 and TRBJ1-1, with D maybe TRBD1 (5 bases). This material consisted of tumor tissue, taken after neoadjuvant nivolumab, alone or with ipilimumab, at or shortly before surgery. CDR3 sequence: CSVEWGVAEAFF. DNA for the CDR3: TGCAGCGTTGAGTGGGGGGTCGCTGAAGCTTTCTTT.